This T cell receptor (beta chain) is from a study of blood T cells in healthy people across ages. On this clonotype: What it binds is unknown.

Study-level findings and limits: Investigators viewed diversity estimates from one million T cells as underestimates, the study reported. The CMV status of each donor remained undetermined, and this could have confounded shifts in expanded clonotypes. In older individuals, TCR beta diversity per million T cells was lower, falling roughly linearly with age.

A second PCR of 7 to 11 cycles used a sample-barcoded 5' primer and a J-beta primer mix. Every sample gave at least 2.5 million paired-end reads containing CDR3. In TCRdb, the 5' RACE reads were re-called with MiXCR into one record per CDR3 protein. The sample includes 1.5 million to 2 million distinct CDR3 sequences, 28% of them seen just once. Germline V gene lookup returns CDR1 SGHDN and CDR2 FVKESK. The CDR3 runs to 15 residues. V lost 1 base to trimming and J lost 8 bases, with 15 bases between them. The source is a woman aged 30 to 39 in good health. This chain connects TRBV14 to TRBJ2-1, with D possibly being TRBD2 (5 bases). Input material: blood. CDR3 region: CASSQGGDYYDEQFF. DNA for the CDR3: TGTGCCAGCAGCCAAGGCGGAGACTATTACGATGAGCAGTTCTTC.